The TCR beta chain described here comes from a study of CD8 T cells in Susac syndrome. In contrast to the negatively isolated CD8+ and CD4+ T cells, TEMRA cells were FACS-enriched. Roughly 0.45 to 1 ug RNA was reverse transcribed with random hexamers. TCRdb re-derived calls from the immunoSEQ multiplex PCR reads in MiXCR, one entry per CDR3 protein. The table has about 85,000 distinct CDR3 sequences, more than 85% seen once. Findings of the study overall: Individuals included in the TCR sequencing and HLA analysis were acknowledged by the study to be relatively few in number.

The CDR3 is 13 residues long. Germline CDR1 reads SNHLY; CDR2 reads FYNNEI. The germline V and J ends were trimmed by 6 bases and 0 bases, with 8 bases remaining between them. Turning to this clonotype: Its matching antigen is unknown.

The rearrangement links TRBV2 to TRBJ1-1; D gene unclear. Sequencing was carried out using CD8+ T cells from PBMCs. The receptor was derived from a human donor with Susac syndrome. The CDR3 loop reads CASRRTVNTEAFF. The CDR3 DNA follows: TGTGCCAGCAGGAGGACGGTGAACACTGAAGCTTTCTTT.